This is a list of T cell receptor beta chains from one sample in a study of radiotherapy plus CTLA-4 blockade in lung cancer. Profiled with immunoSEQ multiplex PCR; TCRdb holds only in-frame clones, not every one. Altogether 56,000 or so clones are present, 70% to 85% being singletons, with the ten largest covering about 15%. Sequenced here: peripheral blood, sampled from a patient treated with radiotherapy plus ipilimumab. The source of these receptors is a human donor with non-small cell lung cancer who had a complete response to radiotherapy plus ipilimumab. The CDR3 runs from the conserved cysteine through the conserved F or W. Rows give clone size only sometimes, using once, few, many, or a class for an expanded clone.

V: TRBV19; J: TRBJ1-1; size: -; CDR3: CASSLPTGTGTEAFF
V: TRBV25-1; J: TRBJ2-3; size: few; CDR3: CASSEIQGLTDTQYF
V: TRBV4-3; J: TRBJ2-5; size: -; CDR3: CASSQGQGGQETQYF
V: TRBV5-6; J: TRBJ1-6; size: few; CDR3: CASRLRTGDSNSPLHF
V: TRBV11-3; J: TRBJ2-1; size: few; CDR3: CASSLAGGPFNEQFF
V: TRBV11-2; J: TRBJ1-3; size: few; CDR3: CASSLGTGLSGNTIYF
V: TRBV11-2; J: TRBJ1-2; size: once; CDR3: CASSFRYAGGQTNYGYTF
V: TRBV7-2; J: TRBJ2-5; size: once; CDR3: CASSPGREGETQYF
V: TRBV5-1; J: TRBJ1-1; size: -; CDR3: CASSPRNMNTEAFF
V: TRBV5-4; J: TRBJ2-4; size: -; CDR3: CASSTVGLARAKNIQYF
V: TRBV9; J: TRBJ1-3; size: -; CDR3: CASSVEARGSGNTIYF
V: TRBV27; J: TRBJ1-3; size: -; CDR3: CASRPGGRGNTIYF
V: TRBV5-4; J: TRBJ1-2; size: -; CDR3: CASSLGGGPFYGYTF
V: TRBV19; J: TRBJ1-4; size: -; CDR3: CASSTLLTTNEKLFF
V: TRBV7-2; J: TRBJ2-2; size: -; CDR3: CASRSPGQGRAGELFF
V: TRBV5-5; J: TRBJ1-2; size: -; CDR3: CASSSQGPANYGYTF
V: TRBV4-3; J: TRBJ1-1; size: -; CDR3: CASSQGGGGRGEAFF
V: TRBV28; J: TRBJ1-1; size: -; CDR3: CASSGRTGVLNTEAFF
V: TRBV11-2; J: TRBJ2-1; size: -; CDR3: CASSLGLNNEQFF
V: TRBV27; J: TRBJ1-1; size: -; CDR3: CASSPGGVTEAFF
V: TRBV7-8; J: TRBJ2-7; size: -; CDR3: CASSFQRQGREQYF
V: TRBV10-3; J: TRBJ1-5; size: -; CDR3: CAISGGGDQPQHF
V: TRBV19; J: TRBJ2-7; size: few; CDR3: CASSPPGTVSYEQYF
V: TRBV10-3; J: TRBJ1-2; size: -; CDR3: CAIRYDGRNYGYTF
V: TRBV4-3; J: TRBJ2-2; size: -; CDR3: CASSQEYRLNTGELFF
V: TRBV5-1; J: TRBJ2-7; size: -; CDR3: CASSLGAGSSYEQYF
V: TRBV25-1; J: TRBJ1-1; size: -; CDR3: CASSDLTQGNTEAFF
V: TRBV15; J: TRBJ2-1; size: -; CDR3: CATSRGLGTSGGSNEQFF
V: TRBV28; J: TRBJ1-6; size: -; CDR3: CASSKGALNSPLHF
V: TRBV9; J: TRBJ1-3; size: -; CDR3: CASSVAVLGREATGNTIYF
V: TRBV18; J: TRBJ2-7; size: -; CDR3: CASSPTSGGSYEQYF